These 18 T cell receptor beta chains share one sample of origin, sequenced in a study of PD-1 blockade in mismatch repair-deficient tumors. The data were produced by immunoSEQ multiplex PCR, yet TCRdb's version contains in-frame clones alone and is incomplete. Among around 30,000 clones listed, over 80% were seen once. The input for sequencing was PBMCs, taken 6 weeks after starting pembrolizumab. The receptors here all came from an adult with mismatch repair-deficient cancer.

This chain connects TRBV7-9 to TRBJ2-1; 9 positions match TRBD2. This CDR3 has 15 residues. V shed 5 bases, J shed 10 bases, and the junction held 12 bases outside the gene matches. Germline lookup yields CDR1 SEHNR and CDR2 FQNEAQ (reference sequence). In nucleotides, the CDR3 is TGTGCCAGCAGCCCCGGGGGTGGTAGCGGGAGAGAGCAGTTCTTC. Its translation: CASSPGGGSGREQFF.

The genes are TRBV7-3 and TRBJ2-3, with TRBD2 matching over 8 bases. The CDR3 length is 17 residues. Trimming removed 3 bases from V and 1 base from J; junction bases left unmatched: 9. Germline V lookup: CDR1 SGHTA, CDR2 FQGTGA. The CDR3 loop is CASSLTSIAGRTDTQYF. CDR3 bases: TGTGCCAGCAGCTTGACGTCGATAGCGGGACGCACAGATACGCAGTATTTT.

Here the CDR3 reads CASSYGERAFGAPLHF. The CDR3 nucleotides are TGTGCCAGCAGTTACGGTGAGAGGGCCTTTGGGGCACCCCTCCACTTT. The chain recombines TRBV6-5 with TRBJ1-6; D is unresolved. This CDR3 is built from 16 residues. Between the trimmed V and J ends, which lost 2 bases and 11 bases, there was a span of 19 bases. CDR1 and CDR2 from the germline V gene are MNHEY and SVGAGI.

This rearrangement joins TRBV28 to TRBJ1-2, with 12 positions matching TRBD1. V was clipped by 4 bases and J by 4 bases; unmatched bases: 10. This CDR3 contains 17 residues. Germline CDR1 is MDHEN and CDR2 is SYDVKM. This CDR3 reads CASSSWDRGRLSYGYTF. The CDR3 region has the DNA TGTGCCAGCAGTTCCTGGGACAGGGGGCGCTTGAGCTATGGCTACACCTTC.

This clone was detected only a few times. The V gene is TRBV18, the J gene TRBJ2-7; the D is unclear. V was clipped by 3 bases and J by 2 bases, with 5 bases between them. The CDR3 extends over 12 amino acids. The V gene's germline CDR1 is KGHSH and CDR2 LQKENI. The CDR3 DNA is TGTGCCAGCTCACCCGAGCCCTACGAGCAGTACTTC. Amino acid sequence: CASSPEPYEQYF.

The chain joins TRBV29-1 to TRBJ2-1; weak D call: TRBD1 (5 bases). CDR1 and CDR2 (germline): SQVTM, ANQGSEA. V was shortened by 5 bases and J by 4 bases, with 12 bases between the two germline ends. This CDR3 is built from 13 residues. The CDR3 spells CSVRLGAYNEQFF. CDR3 nucleotide sequence: TGCAGCGTTCGCCTAGGGGCTTACAATGAGCAGTTCTTC.

The chain links TRBV25-1 to TRBJ1-6; D uncertain. V was trimmed by 7 bases and J by 6 bases, leaving 7 bases between them. Germline CDR1 and CDR2: MGHDK and SYGVNS. The CDR3 length is 12 residues. This CDR3 reads CASMAGNSPLHF. Here the CDR3 DNA reads TGTGCCAGCATGGCGGGTAATTCACCCCTCCACTTT.

This clone has a handful of counts. J is TRBJ2-3 and V is TRBV6-4; 8 positions match TRBD2. V lost 5 bases and J lost 7; bases outside the gene matches: 11. This CDR3 comprises 15 residues. Germline V CDR1 and CDR2: MRHNA, SNTAGT. The CDR3 loop is CASSPIAGNQHTQYF. The CDR3 DNA reads TGTGCCAGCAGTCCTATAGCGGGAAATCAACATACGCAGTATTTT.

This chain links TRBV6-1 with TRBJ2-6, with a weak D call TRBD2 (6 bases). V was pared by 6 bases and J by 0 bases, with 9 bases between. This CDR3 has 15 residues. The V gene's germline CDR1 is MNHNS and CDR2 SASEGT. CDR3 region: CASRAGSSGANVLTF. The CDR3 DNA reads TGTGCCAGCAGGGCCGGGAGCTCTGGGGCCAACGTCCTGACTTTC.

The chain carries TRBV4-1 and TRBJ2-1, with 10 bases that match TRBD2. CDR3 length equals 16 residues. V lost 2 bases and J lost 6; bases outside the gene matches: 7. Germline CDR1 reads MGHRA; CDR2 reads YSYEKL. CDR3 nucleotide sequence: TGCGCCAGCAGCCAAAAGGGACCTAGCGGGAGCAATGAGCAGTTCTTC. Translated, it gives CASSQKGPSGSNEQFF.

This clone was seen once. V usage is TRBV18 and J usage is TRBJ1-2; D not resolved. With 3 bases removed from V and 4 bases from J, the gap between germline ends came to 12 bases. Germline lookup yields CDR1 KGHSH and CDR2 LQKENI. CDR3 length: 14 residues. CDR3 coding DNA: TGTGCCAGCTCACCCTCTAGCGACATCTATGGCTACACCTTC. This codes for CASSPSSDIYGYTF.

V gene TRBV18 combines with J gene TRBJ2-3; 9 bases line up with TRBD2. The junction had 7 bases not matched to a gene; V was cut back by 3 bases and J by 6 bases. In germline, CDR1 is KGHSH, CDR2 LQKENI. The CDR3 is 15 residues long. The CDR3 is CASSPRELAGDTQYF. DNA of the CDR3: TGTGCCAGCTCACCGCGGGAACTAGCGGGCGATACGCAGTATTTT.

This chain uses TRBV9 with TRBJ1-3; a possible D gene is TRBD1 (6 bases). CDR1 SGDLS and CDR2 YYNGEE come from the germline V gene. V was clipped by 4 bases and J by 2 bases, with 16 bases between them. The CDR3 is made up of 16 amino acids. The CDR3 bases are TGTGCCAGCAGCCAAACGATGGGGGCAGCTGGAAACACCATATATTTT. It yields the protein CASSQTMGAAGNTIYF.

The V and J genes are TRBV15 and TRBJ1-6; no reliable D call. The CDR3 totals 16 residues. Deletions cut 0 bases from V and 9 bases from J, with 15 bases between. Germline V lookup: CDR1 LNHNV, CDR2 YYDKDF (reference sequence). CDR3 region: CATSRDGEGVSSPLHF. In DNA form, the CDR3 reads TGTGCCACCAGCAGAGATGGTGAGGGCGTTAGTTCACCCCTCCACTTT.

The chain is built from TRBV5-6 and TRBJ2-1; 9 positions agree with TRBD2. V gave up 1 base and J gave up 7 bases; unmatched junction bases: 12. Per the germline V gene, CDR1 is SGHDT and CDR2 is YYEEEE. The CDR3 is 17 amino acids. This CDR3 is CASSLTSAGGPGNEQFF. The DNA for the CDR3 is TGTGCCAGCAGCTTGACGTCTGCGGGAGGGCCGGGTAATGAGCAGTTCTTC.

The CDR3 here is CASSQVTGSNSPLHF. The CDR3 nucleotides read TGTGCCAGCAGCCAAGTAACAGGGAGTAATTCACCCCTCCACTTT. The rearrangement joins TRBV4-2 to TRBJ1-6; D possibly corresponds to TRBD1 (6 bases). The V end was cut by 1 base, the J end by 6 bases, with 10 bases between. Looked up from germline, CDR1 is LGHNA and CDR2 is YNFKEQ. CDR3 length: 15 residues.

The CDR3 is CAWTRTGKGSSYNSPLHF. CDR3 in DNA: TGTGCCTGGACCCGGACCGGGAAAGGGAGCTCCTATAATTCACCCCTCCACTTT. The chain couples TRBV30 to TRBJ1-6, with D unresolved. V was clipped by 4 bases and J by 0 bases, with 19 bases between them. The CDR3 length is 18 residues. Germline V CDR1 and CDR2: GTSNPN, SVGIG (reference sequence).

The rearrangement links TRBV5-1 to TRBJ2-3; possible D gene TRBD2, 5 bases. The germline CDR1 and CDR2 sequences are SGHRS and YFSETQ. Trimming pared 0 bases from V and 5 bases from J, leaving 13 bases between. The CDR3 is 15 residues long. The CDR3 bases are TGCGCCAGCAGCTTGGTTTTAGCGTTGGGAGATACGCAGTATTTT. Translation: CASSLVLALGDTQYF. The whole variable domain, remainder taken from reference TRBV5-1 and TRBJ2-3, is KAGVTQTPRYLIKTRGQQVTLSCSPISGHRSVSWYQQTPGQGLQFLFEYFSETQRNKGNFPGRFSGRQFSNSRSEMNVSTLELGDSALYLCASSLVLALGDTQYFGPGTRLTVL.